What follows are 21 T cell receptor beta chains derived from one specimen sequenced in a study of blood T cells in healthy people across ages. With a J-beta primer mix and a sample-barcoded 5' primer, a second PCR ran 7 to 11 cycles. Using its own MiXCR run on the 5' RACE reads, TCRdb lists one record per CDR3 protein. The sample yields roughly 640,000 distinct CDR3 sequences, about 28% seen once. Sequenced: blood. These receptors all stem from a woman of 80 years or more in good health.

This clonotype was seen a few times. The rearrangement links TRBV27 to TRBJ2-7, with D perhaps matching TRBD1 or TRBD2 (6 bases each). CDR3 size: 20 residues. CDR1 and CDR2 from the germline V gene are MNHEY and SMNVEV (reference sequence). The germline V and J ends were trimmed by 0 bases and 6 bases, with 30 bases remaining between them. CDR3 DNA: TGTGCCAGCAGTTTATCGAGAAGTGGGGTGTTACAGGGAGGTTTTGTCGAGCAGTACTTC. This sequence encodes CASSLSRSGVLQGGFVEQYF.

This clonotype was found many times. CDR3 sequence reads: CSAQTALGTSDLWQYF. The CDR3 DNA reads TGCAGTGCTCAGACCGCCCTCGGGACTAGCGATTTATGGCAGTACTTC. The chain recombines TRBV20-1 with TRBJ2-5; 10 bases are shared with TRBD2. Per germline, CDR1 DFQATT and CDR2 SNEGSKA (reference sequence). V dropped 5 bases and J dropped 11; count of bases not matched to a gene: 20. This CDR3 region has 16 residues.

This clonotype was detected ten times or more. V and J are TRBV3-1 and TRBJ2-7, with 11 bases lining up with TRBD1. The CDR3 spans 15 residues. Germline CDR1 reads LGHDT; CDR2 reads YNNKEL (reference sequence). The trim removed 4 bases at V and 3 bases at J, leaving 5 bases unmatched. CDR3: CASSRAGTGGYEQYF. As DNA, the CDR3 is TGTGCCAGCAGCCGGGCCGGGACAGGGGGCTACGAGCAGTACTTC.

This clonotype occurred once. This could be a read error, since a much larger clone is one nucleotide away. The chain links TRBV4-3 to TRBJ1-1; D unclear. V was cut by 4 bases and J by 3 bases, with 15 bases left in between. The CDR3 is 15 amino acids. Germline V gene lookup returns CDR1 LGHNA and CDR2 YSLEER. The chain's CDR3 is CASSRAAALHTEAFF. Written as DNA, the CDR3 is TGCGCCAGCAGCCGAGCAGCAGCATTACACACTGAAGCTTTCTTT.

This clonotype was detected a few times. The V and J genes are TRBV6-4 and TRBJ1-1; D gene unclear. Per germline, CDR1 MRHNA and CDR2 SNTAGT. This CDR3 region has 13 residues. V was cut by 5 bases and J by 5 bases, with 12 bases left in between. The CDR3 sequence is CASSPTERTEAFF. DNA of the CDR3: TGTGCCAGCAGTCCCACCGAGAGGACTGAAGCTTTCTTT.

Remarks on this clonotype: This may arise from a read error, as a much more abundant clone is one base away. The CDR3 DNA is TGTGCCAGCAGCCAAGAAGGGACGGGCAGCACAGGTACGCAGTATTTT. Encoded protein: CASSQEGTGSTGTQYF. The chain recombines TRBV3-1 with TRBJ2-3; either TRBD1 or TRBD2 may fit D (5 bases each). The CDR3 covers 16 residues. The germline gives CDR1 LGHDT, CDR2 YNNKEL (reference sequence).

This clonotype occurred a few times. One base away lies a much larger clone, so this may be a sequencing read error. This chain links TRBV9 with TRBJ2-5; TRBD2 matches at 8 bases. The CDR3 runs 16 residues. The ends lost 4 bases at V and 11 bases at J; junction bases unmatched: 19. Germline lookup yields CDR1 SGDLS and CDR2 YYNGEE. CDR3 in DNA: TGTGCCAGCAGCCCACCGGCGGGGGGCCCTAAGAATGAGCAGTACTTC. Amino acid sequence: CASSPPAGGPKNEQYF.

Only a few counts were recorded for this clonotype. This chain uses TRBV2 with TRBJ1-5, with TRBD1 as a possible D gene (6 bases). The CDR3 runs to 15 residues. CDR1 is SNHLY and CDR2 is FYNNEI in the germline V gene. V lost 3 bases, J lost 4 bases, and 13 bases lay in between. CDR3 DNA: TGTGCCAGCAGTGACACAGGGCTCCGGAATCAGCCCCAGCATTTT. Translating gives CASSDTGLRNQPQHF.

Comment on this clonotype: A much larger clone lies one base from this, so it may be a read error. V gene TRBV2 combines with J gene TRBJ2-5; D is undetermined. The V end was cut by 1 base, the J end by 11 bases, with 20 bases between. This CDR3 is built from 15 residues. Per the germline V gene, CDR1 is SNHLY and CDR2 is FYNNEI. The CDR3 region is CASSEVGSNYNEQYF. DNA of the CDR3: TGTGCCAGCAGTGAAGTAGGGTCTAACTACAATGAGCAGTACTTC.

Turning to this clonotype: Given a much more abundant clone one base away, this may be a read error. The chain joins TRBV20-1 to TRBJ2-1; no reliable D call. CDR3 length equals 11 residues. Trimming stripped 1 base from V and 6 bases from J, with 4 bases between. Germline V gene data show CDR1 as DFQATT and CDR2 as SNEGSKA (reference sequence). In nucleotides, the CDR3 is TGCAGTGCTAGAGGTTTCAATGAGCAGTTCTTC. The encoded protein is CSARGFNEQFF.

This clonotype was observed many times. V is TRBV7-2 and J is TRBJ2-7; the match to TRBD2 covers 11 bases. The junction had 8 bases not matched to a gene; V was cut back by 7 bases and J by 3 bases. The CDR3 loop spans 15 amino acids. Germline values: CDR1 SGHTA, CDR2 FQGNSA. The CDR3 DNA is TGTGCCAGCACCGCCGTAACTAGCGGGGGCTACGAGCAGTACTTC. Protein product: CASTAVTSGGYEQYF.

This clonotype has at least ten counts. This chain uses TRBV2 with TRBJ2-7, with unresolved D. V was shortened by 1 base and J by 2 bases, with 9 bases between the two germline ends. Germline CDR1 is SNHLY and CDR2 is FYNNEI. CDR3 length equals 14 residues. This CDR3 reads CASSEGATTYEQYF. CDR3 in DNA: TGTGCCAGCAGTGAAGGGGCGACCACCTACGAGCAGTACTTC.

This clonotype was observed many times. The J gene is TRBJ1-6, the V gene TRBV4-3, with no clear D. The germline gives CDR1 LGHNA, CDR2 YSLEER. The CDR3 spans 15 residues. The ends were cut back, 1 base at V and 7 bases at J, with 11 bases in the middle. CDR3 DNA sequence: TGCGCCAGCAGCCAAGCTCGGCAGAAAAATTCACCCCTCCACTTT. Residues: CASSQARQKNSPLHF.

The CDR3 DNA sequence: TGTGCCATCAGCTCCCAAGATTTGGGGGGCGATCAGCCCCAGCATTTT. This sequence encodes CAISSQDLGGDQPQHF. The chain uses TRBV10-3 and TRBJ1-5, with D possibly matching TRBD1 (6 bases). This CDR3 has 16 residues. Germline lookup yields CDR1 ENHRY and CDR2 SYGVKD. Between the trimmed V and J ends, which lost 6 bases and 5 bases, there was a span of 20 bases.

This chain links TRBV18 with TRBJ1-1; 11 bases are a match to TRBD1. CDR3 length equals 14 residues. After removal of 5 bases from V and 5 bases from J, the junction contained 4 bases not matched to a gene. Germline V gene data show CDR1 as KGHSH and CDR2 as LQKENI. CDR3: CASSFRDRGTEAFF. The DNA of the CDR3 is TGTGCCAGCTCATTTCGGGACAGGGGGACTGAAGCTTTCTTT.

This clonotype was counted at least ten times. The junction does not match germline at one end; this may be a read error. This rearrangement joins TRBV29-1 to TRBJ1-5; TRBD1 aligns across 8 bases. Germline assignment: CDR1 SQVTM and CDR2 ANQGSEA. This CDR3 comprises 13 residues. The CDR3 DNA sequence: TGTGGGACAGGCGGAATCGGCAATCAGCCCCAGCATTTT. Its protein product is CGTGGIGNQPQHF.

As regards this clonotype: One junction end disagrees with the germline gene, perhaps due to a read error. The V and J genes are TRBV20-1 and TRBJ1-1, with TRBD1 matching over 7 bases. This CDR3 is built from 14 residues. The V gene's germline CDR1 is DFQATT and CDR2 SNEGSKA (reference sequence). This CDR3 is CSAREHRGETEDFF. For the CDR3, the DNA is TGCAGTGCTAGGGAACACAGGGGAGAAACTGAAGATTTCTTT.

The V gene is TRBV12-3 or TRBV12-4, the J gene TRBJ2-2, with 8 bases fitting TRBD1. The CDR3 consists of 22 residues. Trimming cost V 0 bases and J 0 bases; bases outside gene matches: 18. The CDR3: CASSLAGQGLLRPFANTGELFF. Here the CDR3 DNA reads TGTGCCAGCAGTTTAGCAGGACAGGGCCTTTTACGACCGTTCGCGAACACCGGGGAGCTGTTTTTT.

V gene TRBV20-1 combines with J gene TRBJ1-2; a possible D gene is TRBD1 (6 bases). The germline gives CDR1 DFQATT, CDR2 SNEGSKA (reference sequence). This CDR3 is 12 amino acids long. Trimming shortened V by 4 bases and J by 5 bases, and 11 bases separated the two germline ends. The CDR3 DNA is TGCAGTGCTAAGCAGGGACATTATGGCTACACCTTC. This encodes CSAKQGHYGYTF.

This clonotype was seen a handful of times. The chain couples TRBV10-3 to TRBJ1-1; D not resolved. Deletions cut 2 bases from V and 1 base from J, with 8 bases between. This CDR3 spans 14 amino acids. CDR1 and CDR2 (germline): ENHRY, SYGVKD. The CDR3, as DNA: TGTGCCATCAGTGAGCGAGGTGAGAACACTGAAGCTTTCTTT. Its protein is CAISERGENTEAFF.

Ten or more counts support this clonotype. The gene calls are TRBV11-3 and TRBJ2-1, with a possible D match to TRBD1 (6 bases). Germline assignment: CDR1 SGHNT and CDR2 YENEEA. The CDR3 spans 15 residues. V lost 0 bases to trimming and J lost 6 bases, with 12 bases between them. The CDR3 reads CASSLEGGMLNEQFF. The CDR3 DNA reads as TGTGCCAGCAGCTTAGAAGGGGGAATGCTCAATGAGCAGTTCTTC.